Listed here are 18 T cell receptor beta chains from one sample, sequenced in a study of radiation and T cells in renal cell carcinoma. Time point meaning: blood 4 weeks post-SBRT, at nephrectomy. Treatment denoted: 15 Gy SBRT to primary tumor, nephrectomy 4 weeks later. Clones were sequenced by immunoSEQ multiplex PCR, and TCRdb holds only the in-frame ones, with some missing. Of around 180,000 clones listed, around 89% are singletons. The specimen comprised blood, sampled from a patient whose treatment included radiotherapy and nephrectomy. The receptor set was obtained from a woman in her 50s with renal cell carcinoma.

A single count supports this clone. The chain carries TRBV4-1 and TRBJ1-5, with D hard to call. Germline CDR1 and CDR2: MGHRA and YSYEKL. The CDR3 is made up of 17 amino acids. V gave up 1 base and J gave up 5 bases, with 18 bases separating them. This CDR3 reads CASSQGGSADGYQPQHF. The DNA for the CDR3 is TGCGCCAGCAGCCAAGGGGGATCCGCGGATGGCTATCAGCCCCAGCATTTT.

As DNA, the CDR3 is TGTGCCAGCACCGACAGGACTGGGACCTACGAGCAGTACTTC. Translated: CASTDRTGTYEQYF. V is TRBV5-4 and J is TRBJ2-7; possible D gene TRBD1, 6 bases. Trimming removed 6 bases from V and 2 bases from J, with 15 bases in between. Per germline, CDR1 SGHNT and CDR2 YYREEE (reference sequence). The CDR3 consists of 14 residues.

This clone was seen only once. The chain carries TRBV5-1 and TRBJ2-5; D remains ambiguous. The CDR3 spans 14 residues. V lost 4 bases and J 5 bases, leaving 15 bases between the germline ends. CDR1 is SGHRS and CDR2 is YFSETQ in the germline V gene. CDR3 protein: CASSPRDMTETQYF. CDR3 sequence (DNA): TGCGCCAGCAGCCCCCGTGACATGACGGAGACCCAGTACTTC.

The chain links TRBV18 to TRBJ1-2; maybe TRBD1 (5 bases). V was cut by 5 bases and J by 7 bases, with 17 bases left in between. CDR1 KGHSH and CDR2 LQKENI come from the germline V gene. The CDR3 is made up of 14 amino acids. The CDR3 is CASSGGGVAPGYTF. CDR3 DNA: TGTGCCAGCTCAGGCGGGGGGGTTGCCCCTGGCTACACCTTC. Together with reference TRBV18 and TRBJ1-2, the CDR3 gives the full variable domain: NAGVMQNPRHLVRRRGQEARLRCSPMKGHSHVYWYRQLPEEGLKFMVYLQKENIIDESGMPKERFSAEFPKEGPSILRIQQVVRGDSAAYFCASSGGGVAPGYTFGSGTRLTVV.

The chain combines TRBV9 with TRBJ1-2; no reliable D call. The germline gives CDR1 SGDLS, CDR2 YYNGEE. Trimming removed 0 bases from V and 3 bases from J, with 15 bases in between. This CDR3 comprises 16 residues. The CDR3 reads CASSVAHLINDYGYTF. The CDR3 DNA sequence: TGTGCCAGCAGCGTAGCTCATCTCATCAACGACTATGGCTACACCTTC.

This chain joins TRBV4-3 and TRBJ1-1; no definite D call. Trimming removed 4 bases from V and 1 base from J, with 7 bases in between. Germline V gene lookup returns CDR1 LGHNA and CDR2 YSLEER. This CDR3 region has 13 residues. In DNA, the CDR3 is TGCGCCAGCAGCCTAAACAGGAACACTGAAGCTTTCTTT. This translates into CASSLNRNTEAFF.

V and J are TRBV19 and TRBJ1-2; D unclear. The germline V gene encodes CDR1 LNHDA and CDR2 SQIVND (reference sequence). V lost 2 bases and J 4 bases, leaving 8 bases between the germline ends. The CDR3 consists of 13 residues. The CDR3 DNA sequence: TGTGCCAGTAGTATACGGGGAACCTATGGCTACACCTTC. Translated: CASSIRGTYGYTF.

The chain joins TRBV2 to TRBJ2-1; 9 bases are shared with TRBD1. In germline, CDR1 is SNHLY, CDR2 FYNNEI. The CDR3 contains 17 residues. V shed 7 bases and J 11 bases; nucleotides not matched to a gene: 21. The CDR3 loop is CASMASRVRVGQGQQFF. The CDR3 DNA is TGTGCCAGCATGGCGTCAAGGGTCCGGGTGGGACAGGGTCAGCAGTTCTTC. The variable domain in full, completed from reference TRBV2 and TRBJ2-1, reads EPEVTQTPSHQVTQMGQEVILRCVPISNHLYFYWYRQILGQKVEFLVSFYNNEISEKSEIFDDQFSVERPDGSNFTLKIRSTKLEDSAMYFCASMASRVRVGQGQQFFGPGTRLTVL.

The V call is TRBV15, the J call TRBJ1-6; 12 positions agree with TRBD1. Trimming cost V 5 bases and J 6 bases; bases outside gene matches: 11. Germline V gene sequence: CDR1 LNHNV, CDR2 YYDKDF (reference sequence). This CDR3 is built from 18 residues. The DNA for the CDR3 is TGTGCCACCAGCCCGGATAGAGGGACAGGGGGCCCTAATTCACCCCTCCACTTT. As protein: CATSPDRGTGGPNSPLHF.

The rearrangement uses TRBV2 and TRBJ2-5; D is undetermined. The CDR3 is 14 amino acids. V lost 6 bases to trimming and J lost 3 bases, with 14 bases between them. The germline CDR1 and CDR2 sequences are SNHLY and FYNNEI. The CDR3, as DNA: TGTGCCAGCAGACAGTTTGGCGTTGAAGAGACCCAGTACTTC. It specifies CASRQFGVEETQYF.

The chain joins TRBV7-9 to TRBJ1-3; D is undetermined. The ends were cut back, 5 bases at V and 1 base at J, with 9 bases in the middle. The germline V gene has CDR1 SEHNR and CDR2 FQNEAQ (reference sequence). CDR3 length: 14 residues. The CDR3 bases are TGTGCCAGCAGCCCGGATCTATCTGGAAACACCATATATTTT. Translation: CASSPDLSGNTIYF. The full variable domain, in which reference TRBV7-9 and TRBJ1-3 provide the parts outside the CDR3, is DTGVSQNPRHKITKRGQNVTFRCDPISEHNRLYWYRQTLGQGPEFLTYFQNEAQLEKSRLLSDRFSAERPKGSFSTLEIQRTEQGDSAMYLCASSPDLSGNTIYFGEGSWLTVV.

This clone was counted between two and nine times. At one boundary the junction diverges from the germline segment, which might be a read error. This rearrangement joins TRBV7-7 to TRBJ2-3; 9 bases fit TRBD2. Germline V lookup: CDR1 SSHAT, CDR2 FNYEAQ (reference sequence). The CDR3 extends over 13 amino acids. Written as DNA, the CDR3 is TGTGCTAGCAGCCGACTAGCGGCAGATACGCAGTATTTT. It codes for CASSRLAADTQYF.

The chain uses TRBV5-1 and TRBJ1-3, with 7 positions matching TRBD1. V lost 3 bases, J lost 4 bases, and 4 bases stayed unmatched. The CDR3 spans 14 residues. Germline V CDR1 and CDR2: SGHRS, YFSETQ. Here the CDR3 reads CASSSGTAGNTIYF. The CDR3 nucleotides are TGCGCCAGCAGCTCGGGGACAGCCGGAAACACCATATATTTT.

This clone was detected only once. The rearrangement joins TRBV11-1 to TRBJ1-2; 8 nucleotides agree with TRBD1. The CDR3 length is 15 residues. V lost 0 bases to trimming and J lost 4 bases; unmatched junction nucleotides: 4. Germline V gives CDR1 SGHAT, CDR2 FQDESV (reference sequence). CDR3 nucleotides: TGTGCCAGCAGCTTAGCGAAAGACAGGGGCTATGGCTACACCTTC. Protein product: CASSLAKDRGYGYTF.

V gene TRBV5-4 combines with J gene TRBJ1-2; D is unclear. The V end lost 6 bases, the J end lost 4 bases, and 16 bases lay between the germline ends. Germline values: CDR1 SGHNT, CDR2 YYREEE (reference sequence). The CDR3 is 14 residues long. The CDR3 nucleotides read TGTGCCAGCACCCTATCAACAGTAACCTATGGCTACACCTTC. Its translation: CASTLSTVTYGYTF. The whole variable domain, filled in from reference TRBV5-4 and TRBJ1-2, reads ETGVTQSPTHLIKTRGQQVTLRCSSQSGHNTVSWYQQALGQGPQFIFQYYREEENGRGNFPPRFSGLQFPNYSSELNVNALELDDSALYLCASTLSTVTYGYTFGSGTRLTVV.

This clone has just a few counts. V usage is TRBV2 and J usage is TRBJ1-2; TRBD1 might be the D (6 bases). The CDR3 consists of 14 residues. The germline CDR1 and CDR2 sequences are SNHLY and FYNNEI. V dropped 1 base and J dropped 3 bases, with 9 bases sitting between them. The CDR3 DNA follows: TGTGCCAGCAGTGAAGGGGACACCTACTATGGCTACACCTTC. This codes for CASSEGDTYYGYTF.

V usage is TRBV7-9 and J usage is TRBJ1-5; no clear D gene. The V gene lost 5 bases and the J gene lost 0 bases, with 14 bases spanning the gap. Germline lookup yields CDR1 SEHNR and CDR2 FQNEAQ (reference sequence). This CDR3 region has 16 residues. The CDR3 here is CASSPDFTYSNQPQHF. DNA for the CDR3: TGTGCCAGCAGCCCAGACTTCACTTATAGCAATCAGCCCCAGCATTTT.

This clone was seen a single time. The junction departs from germline at one end; a sequencing error may be responsible. The chain is built from TRBV7-7 and TRBJ1-5; 9 bases are shared with TRBD1. This CDR3 spans 16 amino acids. Germline CDR1 and CDR2: SSHAT and FNYEAQ (reference sequence). CDR3 nucleotides: TGTGCTAGCAGCACCCCGGGACAGGGAGGAAATCAGCCCCAGCATTTT. Encoded protein: CASSTPGQGGNQPQHF.